This T cell receptor (beta chain) was recovered during a study of T cell changes during pregnancy in multiple sclerosis. The trim removed 3 bases at V and 1 base at J, leaving 5 bases unmatched. The CDR3 has 17 amino acids. Germline CDR1 and CDR2: SGDLS and YYNGEE. Here immunoSEQ multiplex PCR was the method, and the copy in TCRdb shows in-frame clones only, minus some. The sample carries fewer than 85,000 clones, about nine tenths recorded once. This TCR derives from a female donor with multiple sclerosis, enrolled in a pregnancy study. V gene TRBV9 combines with J gene TRBJ2-5; 14 nucleotides line up with TRBD2. This specimen consisted of peripheral blood, obtained before pregnancy. CDR3: CASSGGLAGGSQETQYF. The DNA for the CDR3 is TGTGCCAGCAGCGGAGGACTAGCGGGGGGCTCCCAAGAGACCCAGTACTTC. Variable domain in full (rest from reference TRBV9 and TRBJ2-5): DSGVTQTPKHLITATGQRVTLRCSPRSGDLSVYWYQQSLDQGLQFLIQYYNGEERAKGNILERFSAQQFPDLHSELNLSSLELGDSALYFCASSGGLAGGSQETQYFGPGTRLLVL.